These 10 T cell receptor beta chains were sequenced from one sample in a study of CD8+CD57+ T cells in acquired aplastic anemia. Template material for TCR beta VDJ and CDR3 profiling consisted of genomic DNA. TCRdb reprocessed the reads with MiXCR, giving one entry per CDR3 protein. The sample holds about 190,000 distinct CDR3 sequences, approximately 50% seen once. The sequenced material came from sorted CD4+, CD8+, or CD8+CD57+ T cells (not recorded which) from PBMCs. The receptors derive from a human donor in good health, serving as a control.

This clonotype was picked up many times. The chain uses TRBV5-1 and TRBJ1-6, with TRBD1 matching 10 bases. V shed 4 bases and J 10 bases; nucleotides not matched to a gene: 8. The CDR3 length is 15 residues. Germline lookup yields CDR1 SGHRS and CDR2 YFSETQ. The CDR3 nucleotides are TGCGCCAGCAGCGAGGACCGGGACAGGGGATCACCCCTCCACTTT. Protein product: CASSEDRDRGSPLHF.

This chain links TRBV10-1 with TRBJ2-3; D remains ambiguous. The CDR3 totals 14 residues. Deletions cut 4 bases from V and 5 bases from J, with 13 bases between. Germline values: CDR1 WNHNN, CDR2 SYGVQD (reference sequence). The CDR3: CASSAGPIGDTQYF. DNA of the CDR3: TGCGCCAGCAGTGCAGGCCCCATTGGAGATACGCAGTATTTT.

This chain connects TRBV9 to TRBJ1-5; 7 bases agree with TRBD1. The junction had 12 bases not matched to a gene; V was cut back by 0 bases and J by 6 bases. Germline loops: CDR1 SGDLS, CDR2 YYNGEE. The length of the CDR3 is 17 residues. As DNA, the CDR3 is TGTGCCAGCAGCGTAGCGGCAGGGGACAGTCTGGGTCAGCCCCAGCATTTT. Translated, it gives CASSVAAGDSLGQPQHF. Looking up the rest from reference TRBV9 and TRBJ1-5 gives the full variable domain: DSGVTQTPKHLITATGQRVTLRCSPRSGDLSVYWYQQSLDQGLQFLIQYYNGEERAKGNILERFSAQQFPDLHSELNLSSLELGDSALYFCASSVAAGDSLGQPQHFGDGTRLSIL.

As for this clonotype: A read error may be the cause here, since a much bigger clone is one base away. The chain has TRBV20-1 and TRBJ1-1; 8 bases are a match to TRBD1. The germline V gene encodes CDR1 DFQATT and CDR2 SNEGSKA (reference sequence). The ends lost 1 base at V and 7 bases at J; junction bases unmatched: 14. The CDR3 covers 16 residues. CDR3 sequence: CSARATTGGYDIEAFF. The CDR3 bases are TGCAGTGCTAGAGCTACAACAGGGGGATACGACATTGAAGCTTTCTTT.

The genes are TRBV25-1 and TRBJ2-1; the D gene is possibly TRBD2 (7 bases). The ends were cut back, 6 bases at V and 4 bases at J, with 25 bases in the middle. Per the germline V gene, CDR1 is MGHDK and CDR2 is SYGVNS. This CDR3 region has 18 residues. This CDR3 reads CASRERASRGALYNEQFF. The CDR3 region has the DNA TGTGCCAGCAGGGAACGGGCTTCTCGGGGGGCACTGTACAATGAGCAGTTCTTC.

This clonotype was seen only a few times. Being one base from a much bigger clone, this may be a read error. The V and J genes are TRBV5-1 and TRBJ2-1, with 7 positions matching TRBD1. Germline CDR1 SGHRS, CDR2 YFSETQ. The CDR3 is made up of 16 amino acids. CDR3 residues: CASSLSGQSSHNEQFF. For the CDR3, the DNA is TGCGCCAGCAGCTTATCGGGACAGAGCTCCCACAATGAGCAGTTCTTC. Full variable domain (outside the CDR3, taken from reference TRBV5-1 and TRBJ2-1): KAGVTQTPRYLIKTRGQQVTLSCSPISGHRSVSWYQQTPGQGLQFLFEYFSETQRNKGNFPGRFSGRQFSNSRSEMNVSTLELGDSALYLCASSLSGQSSHNEQFFGPGTRLTVL.

The sample holds many counts of this clonotype. The rearrangement joins TRBV20-1 to TRBJ2-5; TRBD2 matches 7 bases. V lost 2 bases and J lost 1; bases outside the gene matches: 7. CDR3 size: 15 residues. CDR1 DFQATT and CDR2 SNEGSKA come from the germline V gene (reference sequence). The CDR3 DNA follows: TGCAGTGCTAGATCGGGACTATCCCTCCAAGAGACCCAGTACTTC. Translated: CSARSGLSLQETQYF.

This clonotype occurred many times. The CDR3 sequence is CATSEHHILNYGYTF. CDR3 sequence (DNA): TGTGCCACCAGCGAACACCATATTCTTAACTATGGCTACACCTTC. The chain carries TRBV15 and TRBJ1-2; D gene ambiguous. Trimming took 5 bases from V and 1 from J, leaving 14 bases between them. CDR3 length: 15 amino acids. Germline CDR1 is LNHNV and CDR2 is YYDKDF (reference sequence).

The rearrangement links TRBV7-2 to TRBJ1-2, with 9 bases lining up with TRBD1. The CDR3 loop spans 15 amino acids. Germline V CDR1 and CDR2: SGHTA, FQGNSA. Losses at the gene ends were 0 bases for V and 5 bases for J; bases not matched to a gene: 4. The CDR3 region is CASSLAPGQGYGYTF. The CDR3 DNA reads as TGTGCCAGCAGCTTAGCCCCGGGACAGGGATATGGCTACACCTTC.

There are many counts of this clonotype. The chain carries TRBV6-2 or TRBV6-3 and TRBJ1-6, with TRBD1 as a possible D gene (6 bases). Deletions cut 6 bases from V and 9 bases from J, with 15 bases between. Germline V gene lookup returns CDR1 MNHEY and CDR2 SVGEGT. This CDR3 has 14 residues. In nucleotides, the CDR3 is TGTGCCAGCAGACAGGGCGCGGGGGTTTCACCCCTCCACTTT. It encodes CASRQGAGVSPLHF.